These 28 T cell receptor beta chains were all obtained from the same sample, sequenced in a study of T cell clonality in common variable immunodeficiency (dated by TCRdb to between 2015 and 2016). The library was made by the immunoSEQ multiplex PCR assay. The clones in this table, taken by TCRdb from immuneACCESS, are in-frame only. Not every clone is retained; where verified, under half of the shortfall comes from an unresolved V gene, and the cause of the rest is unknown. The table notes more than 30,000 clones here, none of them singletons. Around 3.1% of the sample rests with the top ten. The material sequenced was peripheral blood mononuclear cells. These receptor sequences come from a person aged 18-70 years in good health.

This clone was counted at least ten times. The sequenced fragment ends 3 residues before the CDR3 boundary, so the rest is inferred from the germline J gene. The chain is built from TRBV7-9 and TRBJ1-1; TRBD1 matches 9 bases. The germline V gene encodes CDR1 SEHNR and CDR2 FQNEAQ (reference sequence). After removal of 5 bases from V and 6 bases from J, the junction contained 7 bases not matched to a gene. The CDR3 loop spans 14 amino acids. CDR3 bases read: TGTGCCAGCAGCGCCTCCGACAGGGGGGCTGAA. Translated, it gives CASSASDRGAE. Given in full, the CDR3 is CASSASDRGAEAFF.

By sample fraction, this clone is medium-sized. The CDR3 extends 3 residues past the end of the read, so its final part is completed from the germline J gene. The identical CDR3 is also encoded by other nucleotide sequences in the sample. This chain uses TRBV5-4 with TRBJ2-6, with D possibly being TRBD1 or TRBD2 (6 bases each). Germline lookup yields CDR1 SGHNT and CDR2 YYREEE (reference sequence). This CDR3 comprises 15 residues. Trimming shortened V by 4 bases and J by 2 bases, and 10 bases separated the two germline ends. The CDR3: CASSLEGAGANVLTF. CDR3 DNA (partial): TGTGCCAGCAGCCTGGAGGGGGCTGGGGCCAACGTC.

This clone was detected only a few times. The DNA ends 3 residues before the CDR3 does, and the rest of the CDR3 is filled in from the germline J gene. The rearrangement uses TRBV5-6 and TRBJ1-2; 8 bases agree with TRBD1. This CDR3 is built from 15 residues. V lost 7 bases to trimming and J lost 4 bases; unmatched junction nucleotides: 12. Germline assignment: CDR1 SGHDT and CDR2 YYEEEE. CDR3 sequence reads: CASGGRGRSGYGYTF. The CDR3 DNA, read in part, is TGTGCCAGCGGGGGCAGGGGGCGTAGTGGCTATGGC.

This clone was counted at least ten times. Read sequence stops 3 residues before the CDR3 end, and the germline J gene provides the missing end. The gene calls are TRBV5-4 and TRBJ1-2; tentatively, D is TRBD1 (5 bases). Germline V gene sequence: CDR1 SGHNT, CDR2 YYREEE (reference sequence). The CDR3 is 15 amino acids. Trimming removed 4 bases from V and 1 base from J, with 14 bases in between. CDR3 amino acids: CASSPRQRVNYGYTF. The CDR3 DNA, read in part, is TGTGCCAGCAGCCCGCGACAGAGAGTTAACTATGGC.

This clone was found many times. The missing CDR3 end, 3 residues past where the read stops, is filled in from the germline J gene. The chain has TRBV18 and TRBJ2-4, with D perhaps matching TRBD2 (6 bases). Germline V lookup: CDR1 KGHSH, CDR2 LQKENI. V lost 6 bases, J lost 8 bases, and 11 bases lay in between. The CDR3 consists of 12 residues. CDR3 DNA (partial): TGTGCCAGCTCGTCTGGAGGGGACATT. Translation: CASSSGGDI. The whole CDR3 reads CASSSGGDIQYF.

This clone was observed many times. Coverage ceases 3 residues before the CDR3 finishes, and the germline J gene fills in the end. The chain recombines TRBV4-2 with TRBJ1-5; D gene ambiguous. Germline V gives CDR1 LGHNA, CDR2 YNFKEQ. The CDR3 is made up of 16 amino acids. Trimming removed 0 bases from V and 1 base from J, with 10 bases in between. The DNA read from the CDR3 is TGTGCCAGCAGCCAAGATGCAGAGCGCAGCAATCAGCCC. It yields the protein CASSQDAERSNQP. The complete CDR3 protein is CASSQDAERSNQPQHF.

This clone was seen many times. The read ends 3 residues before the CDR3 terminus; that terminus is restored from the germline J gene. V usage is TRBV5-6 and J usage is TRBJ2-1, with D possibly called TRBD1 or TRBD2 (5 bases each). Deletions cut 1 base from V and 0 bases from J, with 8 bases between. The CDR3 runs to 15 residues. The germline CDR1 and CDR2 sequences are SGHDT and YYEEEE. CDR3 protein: CASSLKGSSYNEQFF. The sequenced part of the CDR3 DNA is TGTGCCAGCAGCTTGAAGGGGAGCTCCTACAATGAG.

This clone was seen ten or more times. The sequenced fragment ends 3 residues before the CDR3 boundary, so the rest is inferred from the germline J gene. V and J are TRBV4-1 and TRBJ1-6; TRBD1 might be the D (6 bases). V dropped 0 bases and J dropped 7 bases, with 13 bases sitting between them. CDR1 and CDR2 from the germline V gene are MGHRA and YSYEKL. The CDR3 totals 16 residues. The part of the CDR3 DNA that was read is TGCGCCAGCAGCCAAGATTCACAGGGTGGAAATTCACCC. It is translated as CASSQDSQGGNSP. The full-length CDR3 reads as CASSQDSQGGNSPLHF.

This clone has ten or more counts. CDR3 residues: CSARDKNRGLDSNQPQHF. The CDR3 DNA, read in part, is TGCAGTGCTAGAGATAAGAACAGGGGGCTCGACAGCAATCAGCCC. The V gene is TRBV20-1, the J gene TRBJ1-5; 9 bases match TRBD1. The sequence runs out 3 residues before the end of the CDR3; the remainder is reconstructed from the germline J gene. This CDR3 has 18 residues. V gave up 0 bases and J gave up 1 base; unmatched junction bases: 10. Germline CDR1 DFQATT, CDR2 SNEGSKA (reference sequence).

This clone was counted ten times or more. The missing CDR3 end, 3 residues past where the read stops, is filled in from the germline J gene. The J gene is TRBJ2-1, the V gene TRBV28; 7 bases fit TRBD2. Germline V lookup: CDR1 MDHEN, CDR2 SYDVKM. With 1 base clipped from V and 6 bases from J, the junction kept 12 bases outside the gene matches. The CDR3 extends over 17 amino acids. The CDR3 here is CASSLLLGVGGSNEQFF. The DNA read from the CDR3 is TGTGCCAGCAGTTTATTGTTAGGAGTAGGCGGGAGCAATGAG.

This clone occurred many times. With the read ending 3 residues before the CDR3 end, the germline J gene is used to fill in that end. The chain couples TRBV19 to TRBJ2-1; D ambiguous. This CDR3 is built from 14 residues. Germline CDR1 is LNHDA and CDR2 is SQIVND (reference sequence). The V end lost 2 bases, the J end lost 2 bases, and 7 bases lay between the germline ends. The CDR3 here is CASSIYGPYNEQFF. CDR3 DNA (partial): TGTGCCAGTAGTATATACGGTCCCTACAATGAG.

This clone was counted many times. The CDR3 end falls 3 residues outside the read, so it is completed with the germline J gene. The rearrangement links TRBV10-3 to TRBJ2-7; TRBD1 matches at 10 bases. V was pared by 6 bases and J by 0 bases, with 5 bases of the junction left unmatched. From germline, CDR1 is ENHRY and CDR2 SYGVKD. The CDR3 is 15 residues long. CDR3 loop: CAIRSGQGNSYEQYF. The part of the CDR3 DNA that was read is TGTGCCATCAGATCGGGACAGGGGAACTCCTACGAG.

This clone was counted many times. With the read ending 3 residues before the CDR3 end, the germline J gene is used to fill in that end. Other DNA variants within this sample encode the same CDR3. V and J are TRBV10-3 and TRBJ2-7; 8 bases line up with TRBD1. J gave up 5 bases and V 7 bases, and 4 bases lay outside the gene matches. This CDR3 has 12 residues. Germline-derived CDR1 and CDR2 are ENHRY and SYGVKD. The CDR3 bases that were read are TGTGCCATCACTGGACAGGGTAACGAG. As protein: CAITGQGNE. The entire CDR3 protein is CAITGQGNEQYF.

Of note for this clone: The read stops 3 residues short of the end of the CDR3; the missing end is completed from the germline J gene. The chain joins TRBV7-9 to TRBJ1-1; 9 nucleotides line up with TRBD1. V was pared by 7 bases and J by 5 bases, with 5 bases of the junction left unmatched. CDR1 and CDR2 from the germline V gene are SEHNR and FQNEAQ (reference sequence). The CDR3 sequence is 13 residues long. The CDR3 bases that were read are TGTGCCAGCACCAGGGACAGGGATACTGAA. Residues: CASTRDRDTE. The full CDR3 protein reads CASTRDRDTEAFF.

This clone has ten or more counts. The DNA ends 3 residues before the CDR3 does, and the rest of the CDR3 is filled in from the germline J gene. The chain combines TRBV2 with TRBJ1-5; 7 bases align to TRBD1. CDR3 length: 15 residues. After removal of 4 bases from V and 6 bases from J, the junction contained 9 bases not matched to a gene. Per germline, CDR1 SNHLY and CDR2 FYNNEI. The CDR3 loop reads CASSVDRVVGQPQHF. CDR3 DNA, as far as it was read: TGTGCCAGCAGTGTCGACAGGGTTGTGGGTCAGCCC.

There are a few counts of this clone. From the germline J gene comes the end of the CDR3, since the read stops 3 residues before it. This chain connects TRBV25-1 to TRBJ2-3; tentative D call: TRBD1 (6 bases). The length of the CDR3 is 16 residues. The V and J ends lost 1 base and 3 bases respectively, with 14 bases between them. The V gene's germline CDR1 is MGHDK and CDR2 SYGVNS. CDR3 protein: CASSELGRDKTDTQYF. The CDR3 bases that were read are TGTGCCAGCAGTGAATTGGGCAGGGACAAGACAGATACG.

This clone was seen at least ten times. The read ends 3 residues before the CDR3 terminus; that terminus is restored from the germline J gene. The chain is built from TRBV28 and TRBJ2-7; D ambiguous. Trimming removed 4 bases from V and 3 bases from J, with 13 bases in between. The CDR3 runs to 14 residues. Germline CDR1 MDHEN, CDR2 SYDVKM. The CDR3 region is CASSSNLGRYEQYF. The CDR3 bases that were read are TGTGCCAGCAGTTCGAACCTTGGCCGCTACGAG.

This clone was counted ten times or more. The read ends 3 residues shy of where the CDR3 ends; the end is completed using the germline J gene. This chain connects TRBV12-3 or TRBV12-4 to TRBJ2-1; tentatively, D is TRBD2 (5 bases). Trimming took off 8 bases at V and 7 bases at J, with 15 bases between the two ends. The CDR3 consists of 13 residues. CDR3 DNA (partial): TGTGCCAGCCAGCGCTATCCGGGGAATGAG. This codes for CASQRYPGNE. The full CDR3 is CASQRYPGNEQFF.

The CDR3 loop is CASSEAQYTEAFF. Incomplete CDR3 DNA: TGTGCCAGCAGTGAAGCGCAGTACACTGAA. The genes are TRBV6-1 and TRBJ1-1; no firm D call. The CDR3 goes on 3 residues after the read ends, and that part is filled in from the germline J gene. Germline V lookup: CDR1 MNHNS, CDR2 SASEGT. The CDR3 runs 13 residues. V was cut by 0 bases and J by 3 bases, with 5 bases left in between.

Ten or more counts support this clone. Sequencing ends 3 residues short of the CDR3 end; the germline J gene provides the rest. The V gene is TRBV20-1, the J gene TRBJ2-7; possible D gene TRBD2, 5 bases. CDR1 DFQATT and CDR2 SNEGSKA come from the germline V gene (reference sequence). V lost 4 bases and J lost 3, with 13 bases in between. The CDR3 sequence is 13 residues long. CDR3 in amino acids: CSAISAVHYEQYF. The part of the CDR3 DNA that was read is TGCAGTGCTATCTCAGCGGTGCACTACGAG.

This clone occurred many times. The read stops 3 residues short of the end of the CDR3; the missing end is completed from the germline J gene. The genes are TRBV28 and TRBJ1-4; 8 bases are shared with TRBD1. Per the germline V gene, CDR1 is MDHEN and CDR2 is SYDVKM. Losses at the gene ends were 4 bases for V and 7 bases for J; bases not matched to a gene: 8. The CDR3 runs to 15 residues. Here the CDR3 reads CASSSTGTGSEKLFF. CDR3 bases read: TGTGCCAGCAGTTCCACCGGGACAGGAAGTGAAAAA.

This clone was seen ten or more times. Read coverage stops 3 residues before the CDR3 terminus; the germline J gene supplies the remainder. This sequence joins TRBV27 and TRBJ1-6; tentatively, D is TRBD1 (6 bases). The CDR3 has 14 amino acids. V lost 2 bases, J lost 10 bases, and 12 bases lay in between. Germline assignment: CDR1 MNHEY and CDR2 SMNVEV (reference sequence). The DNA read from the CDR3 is TGTGCCAGCAGTTTAAAACAGGGAAGCTCACCC. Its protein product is CASSLKQGSSP. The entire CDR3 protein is CASSLKQGSSPLHF.

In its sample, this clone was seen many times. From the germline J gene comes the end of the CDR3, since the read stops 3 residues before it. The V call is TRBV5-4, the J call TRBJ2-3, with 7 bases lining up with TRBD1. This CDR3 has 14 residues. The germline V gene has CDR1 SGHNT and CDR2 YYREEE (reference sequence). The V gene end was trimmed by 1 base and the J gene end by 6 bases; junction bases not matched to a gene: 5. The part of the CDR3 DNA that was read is TGTGCCAGCAGCTTGAGGACAGGTGGGGATACG. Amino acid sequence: CASSLRTGGDT. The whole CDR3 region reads CASSLRTGGDTQYF.

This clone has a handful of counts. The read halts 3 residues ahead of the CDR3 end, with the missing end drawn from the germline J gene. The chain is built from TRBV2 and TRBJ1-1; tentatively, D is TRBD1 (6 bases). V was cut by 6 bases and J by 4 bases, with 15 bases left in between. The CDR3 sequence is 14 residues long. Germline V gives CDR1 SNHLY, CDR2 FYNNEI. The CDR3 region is CASRATGRGTEAFF. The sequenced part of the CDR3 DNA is TGTGCCAGCAGGGCGACAGGAAGGGGCACTGAA.

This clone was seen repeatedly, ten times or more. CDR3 loop: CATQSPGLASTGELFF. CDR3 bases read: TGTGCCACCCAATCGCCGGGACTAGCGAGCACCGGGGAG. The chain links TRBV19 to TRBJ2-2, with 10 bases fitting TRBD2. The read terminates 3 residues before the CDR3 end, so the remaining end is supplied by the germline J gene. The CDR3 totals 16 residues. Germline V CDR1 and CDR2: LNHDA, SQIVND (reference sequence). The V and J ends lost 10 bases and 4 bases, in that order; junction bases with no gene match: 12. The variable domain in full, with the rest retrieved from reference TRBV19 and TRBJ2-2, is DGGITQSPKYLFRKEGQNVTLSCEQNLNHDAMYWYRQDPGQGLRLIYYSQIVNDFQKGDIAEGYSVSREKKESFPLTVTSAQKNPTAFYLCATQSPGLASTGELFFGEGSRLTVL.

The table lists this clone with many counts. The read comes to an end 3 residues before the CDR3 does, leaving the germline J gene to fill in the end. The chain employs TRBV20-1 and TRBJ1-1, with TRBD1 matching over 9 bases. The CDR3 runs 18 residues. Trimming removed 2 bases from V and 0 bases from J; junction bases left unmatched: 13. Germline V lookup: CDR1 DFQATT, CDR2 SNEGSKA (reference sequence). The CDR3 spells CSARPQGQGVLVNTEAFF. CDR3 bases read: TGCAGTGCTAGACCCCAGGGACAGGGTGTCCTCGTGAACACTGAA.

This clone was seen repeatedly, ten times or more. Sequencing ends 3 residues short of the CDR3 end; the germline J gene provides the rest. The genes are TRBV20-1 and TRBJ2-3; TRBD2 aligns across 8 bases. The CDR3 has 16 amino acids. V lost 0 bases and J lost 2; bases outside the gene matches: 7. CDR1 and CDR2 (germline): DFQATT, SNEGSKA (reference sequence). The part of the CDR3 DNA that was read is TGCAGTGCTAGAGATTTCGGGACTAGAAACACAGATACG. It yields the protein CSARDFGTRNTDT. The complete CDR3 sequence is CSARDFGTRNTDTQYF.

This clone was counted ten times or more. The CDR3: CASTVGAGGLYEQYF. The sequenced part of the CDR3 DNA is TGTGCCAGTACCGTGGGGGCGGGAGGACTTTACGAG. The chain has TRBV19 and TRBJ2-7, with 8 positions matching TRBD2. The read finishes 3 residues shy of the CDR3 end, and the germline J gene is used to complete it. This CDR3 spans 15 amino acids. With V trimmed by 7 bases and J by 4 bases, 12 bases remained unmatched. Germline V gene data show CDR1 as LNHDA and CDR2 as SQIVND (reference sequence).